Reported below is one T cell receptor (beta chain). Looked up from germline, CDR1 is SGDLS and CDR2 is YYNGEE. This CDR3 spans 14 amino acids. Trimming removed 4 bases from V and 6 bases from J, with 14 bases in between. TCRdb's copy holds only in-frame clones and misses some; the assay was immunoSEQ multiplex PCR. The table lists over 200,000 clones, about 87% of them singletons, with roughly 4% in the top ten. The entry originates in a study of blood T cell repertoires in COVID-19. Sequenced input: peripheral blood. The V gene is TRBV9, the J gene TRBJ1-5; a possible D gene is TRBD1 (6 bases). The TCR sequence derives from a man in his fifties or sixties who had recovered from COVID-19. The CDR3, as DNA: TGTGCCAGCAGCCCCCAAGGGGGTTCTCAGCCCCAGCATTTT. Translated, it gives CASSPQGGSQPQHF.